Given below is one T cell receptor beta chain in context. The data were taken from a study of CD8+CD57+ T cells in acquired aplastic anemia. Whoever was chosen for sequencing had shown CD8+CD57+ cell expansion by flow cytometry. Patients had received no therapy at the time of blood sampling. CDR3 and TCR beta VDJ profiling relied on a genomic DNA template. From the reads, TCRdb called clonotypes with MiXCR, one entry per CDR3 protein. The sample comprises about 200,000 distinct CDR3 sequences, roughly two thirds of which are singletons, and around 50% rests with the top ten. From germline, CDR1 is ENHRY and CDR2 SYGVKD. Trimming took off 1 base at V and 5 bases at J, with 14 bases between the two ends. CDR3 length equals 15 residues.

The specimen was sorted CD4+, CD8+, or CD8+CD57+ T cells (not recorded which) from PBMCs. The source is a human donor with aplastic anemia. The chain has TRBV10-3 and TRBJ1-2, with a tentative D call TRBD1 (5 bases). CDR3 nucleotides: TGTGCCATCAGTGAGTTGGCAGGGAACGGTTATGGCTACACCTTC. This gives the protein CAISELAGNGYGYTF.